Below are 5 T cell receptor beta chains sequenced from a single sample in a study of T cell responses to AZD1222 COVID-19 vaccine. TCRdb's copy holds only in-frame clones and misses some; the assay was immunoSEQ multiplex PCR. Seen here are roughly 110,000 clones, 90% observed once, and the top ten hold around 7.6%. Here the sequenced sample was peripheral blood, taken 28 days after the second AZD1222 dose. The source is an adult who received the AZD1222 COVID-19 vaccine.

This clone has a handful of counts. V is TRBV19 and J is TRBJ1-1; no clear D gene. The V end lost 8 bases, the J end lost 1 base, and 11 bases lay between the germline ends. Germline V gives CDR1 LNHDA, CDR2 SQIVND (reference sequence). This CDR3 contains 13 residues. The CDR3 coding sequence is TGTGCCAGTGCTTTCAGATGGAACACTGAAGCTTTCTTT. Protein: CASAFRWNTEAFF. The variable domain in full, with the rest retrieved from reference TRBV19 and TRBJ1-1, is DGGITQSPKYLFRKEGQNVTLSCEQNLNHDAMYWYRQDPGQGLRLIYYSQIVNDFQKGDIAEGYSVSREKKESFPLTVTSAQKNPTAFYLCASAFRWNTEAFFGQGTRLTVV.

The chain uses TRBV11-2 and TRBJ2-7, with D possibly being TRBD1 or TRBD2 (5 bases each). Germline assignment: CDR1 SGHAT and CDR2 FQNNGV. The V gene lost 1 base and the J gene lost 2 bases, with 12 bases spanning the gap. This CDR3 region has 15 residues. This CDR3 is CASSLGGTVPYEQYF. CDR3 DNA sequence: TGTGCCAGCAGCTTAGGAGGGACGGTCCCCTACGAGCAGTACTTC. Full variable domain (rest looked up from reference TRBV11-2 and TRBJ2-7): EAGVAQSPRYKIIEKRQSVAFWCNPISGHATLYWYQQILGQGPKLLIQFQNNGVVDDSQLPKDRFSAERLKGVDSTLKIQPAKLEDSAVYLCASSLGGTVPYEQYFGPGTRLTVT.

V usage is TRBV4-3 and J usage is TRBJ2-7; the D gene could be TRBD1 or TRBD2 (5 bases each). With 5 bases removed from V and 4 bases from J, the gap between germline ends came to 21 bases. The CDR3 sequence is 16 residues long. CDR1 is LGHNA, CDR2 YSLEER, per germline. CDR3 DNA: TGCGCCAGCAGCACTTCACCGGGGCCGCCCCTTTACGAGCAGTACTTC. Amino acids: CASSTSPGPPLYEQYF.

V gene TRBV6-5 combines with J gene TRBJ2-7, with 9 nucleotides matching TRBD1. This CDR3 comprises 14 residues. CDR1 and CDR2 from the germline V gene are MNHEY and SVGAGI. The J segment lost 3 bases and the V segment lost 4 bases, leaving 4 bases of the junction unmatched. The CDR3 loop reads CASSSRDRVYEQYF. The CDR3 DNA is TGTGCCAGCAGTTCCCGGGACAGGGTCTACGAGCAGTACTTC.

The genes are TRBV21-1 and TRBJ1-5; TRBD1 was called by the table and not checked on the DNA. TRBV21-1 is a pseudogene. This CDR3 has 11 amino acids. The CDR3 DNA follows: TGTGCCAGCAGCCCGGACAGCGCCCAGCATTTT. This gives the protein CASSPDSAQHF.